Listed here are 23 T cell receptor beta chains from one sample, sequenced in a study of blood T cell repertoires in COVID-19. The repertoire was sequenced with immunoSEQ multiplex PCR; TCRdb's copy has only in-frame clones and lacks some. The repertoire has roughly 170,000 clones, 70% to 85% of them found once; the top ten carry roughly 1.2%. The sequenced material came from peripheral blood. These receptors all stem from a man aged 60-69 years who had recovered from COVID-19.

CDR3 loop: CASSSYLRTGEQSKGNTIYF. In DNA form, the CDR3 reads TGTGCCAGCAGCTCTTACCTACGGACAGGGGAACAGTCGAAAGGAAACACCATATATTTT. The V call is TRBV13, the J call TRBJ1-3; 9 nucleotides line up with TRBD1. The CDR3 runs to 20 residues. Germline V CDR1 and CDR2: PRHDT, FYEKMQ (reference sequence). V lost 4 bases to trimming and J lost 4 bases; unmatched junction nucleotides: 20.

The chain recombines TRBV27 with TRBJ1-1; 9 nucleotides agree with TRBD1. V was clipped by 7 bases and J by 4 bases; unmatched bases: 22. CDR3 length: 19 residues. Germline V lookup: CDR1 MNHEY, CDR2 SMNVEV (reference sequence). DNA of the CDR3: TGTGCCAGCATCAAAGCCCCCGGCAGGACAGGGGTAATGGGCACTGAAGCTTTCTTT. As protein: CASIKAPGRTGVMGTEAFF.

Only one count was recorded for this clone. This chain connects TRBV7-9 to TRBJ1-1; D not resolved. Trimming cost V 6 bases and J 3 bases, with 5 bases left between them. CDR1 SEHNR and CDR2 FQNEAQ come from the germline V gene (reference sequence). The CDR3 loop spans 11 amino acids. The CDR3 DNA reads TGTGCCAGCAGACTGTACACTGAAGCTTTCTTT. Amino acids: CASRLYTEAFF.

The chain uses TRBV3-1 (or the pseudogene TRBV3-2) and TRBJ2-7, with 9 nucleotides matching TRBD2. CDR1 is LGHDT, CDR2 YNNKEL, per germline (reference sequence). With 0 bases clipped from V and 4 bases from J, the junction kept 4 bases outside the gene matches. The CDR3 is 15 amino acids. CDR3 sequence: CASSQEAGGYYEQYF. CDR3 sequence (DNA): TGTGCCAGCAGCCAAGAGGCGGGGGGGTATTACGAGCAGTACTTC.

For the CDR3, the DNA is TGTGCCAGCAGTGAGGGACAGGGGGCCTACAATGAGCAGTTCTTC. Residues: CASSEGQGAYNEQFF. V usage is TRBV6-1 and J usage is TRBJ2-1, with 11 bases matching TRBD1. V was clipped by 3 bases and J by 2 bases; unmatched bases: 0. The V gene's germline CDR1 is MNHNS and CDR2 SASEGT. CDR3 length: 15 amino acids.

A single count supports this clone. V and J are TRBV30 and TRBJ2-7; tentatively, D is TRBD2 (5 bases). The germline gives CDR1 GTSNPN, CDR2 SVGIG (reference sequence). The CDR3 spans 13 residues. Trimming removed 0 bases from V and 3 bases from J, with 9 bases in between. The CDR3 DNA reads as TGTGCCTGGAGTGTACATGAGGGCTACGAGCAGTACTTC. This sequence encodes CAWSVHEGYEQYF.

This chain connects TRBV11-2 to TRBJ1-1, with D maybe TRBD1 (5 bases). This CDR3 spans 13 amino acids. Germline CDR1 is SGHAT and CDR2 is FQNNGV. With 2 bases removed from V and 6 bases from J, the gap between germline ends came to 10 bases. CDR3 coding DNA: TGTGCCAGCAGCTTATCAGGGTCCCCTGAAGCTTTCTTT. Its protein product is CASSLSGSPEAFF.

The chain links TRBV30 to TRBJ2-1, with 14 bases that match TRBD2. Losses at the gene ends were 2 bases for V and 10 bases for J; bases not matched to a gene: 7. CDR3 length equals 15 residues. CDR1 and CDR2 from the germline V gene are GTSNPN and SVGIG (reference sequence). The CDR3 sequence is CAWSRLAGGPEEQFF. Here the CDR3 DNA reads TGTGCCTGGAGTCGACTAGCGGGGGGGCCCGAGGAGCAGTTCTTC. The variable domain in full, completed from reference TRBV30 and TRBJ2-1, reads SQTIHQWPATLVQPVGSPLSLECTVEGTSNPNLYWYRQAAGRGLQLLFYSVGIGQISSEVPQNLSASRPQDRQFILSSKKLLLSDSGFYLCAWSRLAGGPEEQFFGPGTRLTVL.

The chain combines TRBV2 with TRBJ2-7; 9 bases map to TRBD1. CDR1 and CDR2 from the germline V gene are SNHLY and FYNNEI. The trim removed 7 bases at V and 3 bases at J, leaving 4 bases unmatched. This CDR3 has 13 amino acids. The CDR3 loop is CASTGQGRYEQYF. As DNA, the CDR3 is TGTGCCAGCACCGGACAGGGGCGCTACGAGCAGTACTTC.

The chain employs TRBV12-5 and TRBJ1-1; perhaps TRBD1 as D (5 bases). Germline V gives CDR1 LGHNT, CDR2 FRNRAP. V gave up 5 bases and J gave up 1 base, with 14 bases separating them. This CDR3 has 15 amino acids. CDR3 protein: CASGPPRGWNTEAFF. CDR3 nucleotide sequence: TGTGCTAGTGGTCCCCCAAGGGGCTGGAACACTGAAGCTTTCTTT.

The V and J genes are TRBV6-4 and TRBJ1-2; D possibly corresponds to TRBD1 (6 bases). The CDR3 length is 18 residues. CDR1 and CDR2 (germline): MRHNA, SNTAGT. The ends were cut back, 0 bases at V and 4 bases at J, with 21 bases in the middle. The CDR3 sequence: CASSDSRGTDCPGYGYTF. CDR3 DNA: TGTGCCAGCAGTGACTCGAGGGGGACGGATTGTCCTGGCTATGGCTACACCTTC.

V and J are TRBV10-3 and TRBJ2-5, with 10 bases matching TRBD1. Germline loops: CDR1 ENHRY, CDR2 SYGVKD. Trimming at V came to 6 bases and at J to 5 bases, leaving 3 bases not matched to a gene. CDR3 length equals 13 residues. CDR3: CAIRRTGGETQYF. In DNA, the CDR3 is TGTGCCATCAGACGGACAGGGGGGGAGACCCAGTACTTC.

The chain employs TRBV7-9 and TRBJ2-7; weak D call: TRBD1 (6 bases). V was pared by 4 bases and J by 5 bases, with 15 bases between. From germline, CDR1 is SEHNR and CDR2 FQNEAQ (reference sequence). The CDR3 contains 14 residues. In DNA, the CDR3 is TGTGCCAGCAGCTCCACAGGGTTCCGACACGAGCAGTACTTC. Protein product: CASSSTGFRHEQYF.

The chain carries TRBV18 and TRBJ1-1, with a possible D match to TRBD1 (6 bases). V dropped 5 bases and J dropped 1 base, with 14 bases sitting between them. There are 15 residues in the CDR3. From germline, CDR1 is KGHSH and CDR2 LQKENI. CDR3 region: CASSTSLGANTEAFF. In DNA form, the CDR3 reads TGTGCCAGCTCAACCAGTCTGGGGGCGAACACTGAAGCTTTCTTT.

The chain recombines TRBV15 with TRBJ1-5; D uncertain. In germline, CDR1 is LNHNV, CDR2 YYDKDF (reference sequence). V was pared by 8 bases and J by 3 bases, with 11 bases between. This CDR3 region has 13 residues. The CDR3 is CATLRSYNQPQHF. The DNA for the CDR3 is TGTGCCACCCTGAGGTCTTACAATCAGCCCCAGCATTTT.

The rearrangement joins TRBV7-2 to TRBJ2-5; D perhaps matches TRBD1 (6 bases). The CDR3 runs to 14 residues. V gave up 5 bases and J gave up 0 bases, with 10 bases separating them. The germline gives CDR1 SGHTA, CDR2 FQGNSA. The CDR3 is CASSVGQYQETQYF. The DNA of the CDR3 is TGTGCCAGCAGCGTTGGACAGTACCAAGAGACCCAGTACTTC. Full variable domain (outside the CDR3, taken from reference TRBV7-2 and TRBJ2-5): GAGVSQSPSNKVTEKGKDVELRCDPISGHTALYWYRQSLGQGLEFLIYFQGNSAPDKSGLPSDRFSAERTGGSVSTLTIQRTQQEDSAVYLCASSVGQYQETQYFGPGTRLLVL.

Comments on this clone: This sample also contains other DNA sequences that code for the same CDR3. The chain has TRBV20-1 and TRBJ1-2; TRBD1 is a possible D gene (5 bases). With 2 bases removed from V and 4 bases from J, the gap between germline ends came to 5 bases. From germline, CDR1 is DFQATT and CDR2 SNEGSKA (reference sequence). The CDR3 totals 11 residues. Written as DNA, the CDR3 is TGCAGTGCTAGAACAGGCTATGGCTACACCTTC. Translated, it gives CSARTGYGYTF.

The chain combines TRBV18 with TRBJ2-5, with D possibly being TRBD2 (5 bases). Trimming removed 1 base from V and 10 bases from J, with 22 bases in between. Germline loops: CDR1 KGHSH, CDR2 LQKENI. The CDR3 has 16 amino acids. The CDR3 coding sequence is TGTGCCAGCTCACCACGAGGAGACCGGGGTTCCGGGGACCAGTACTTC. It translates to CASSPRGDRGSGDQYF. Supplemented by reference TRBV18 and TRBJ2-5, the full variable domain reads NAGVMQNPRHLVRRRGQEARLRCSPMKGHSHVYWYRQLPEEGLKFMVYLQKENIIDESGMPKERFSAEFPKEGPSILRIQQVVRGDSAAYFCASSPRGDRGSGDQYFGPGTRLLVL.

V gene TRBV4-2 combines with J gene TRBJ2-1; 10 nucleotides agree with TRBD2. CDR1 is LGHNA, CDR2 YNFKEQ, per germline. Trimming cost V 0 bases and J 2 bases; bases outside gene matches: 4. CDR3 length: 17 residues. The CDR3 reads CASSQEVAGGAYNEQFF. The CDR3 DNA sequence: TGTGCCAGCAGCCAAGAAGTAGCGGGGGGAGCCTACAATGAGCAGTTCTTC.

This rearrangement joins TRBV7-6 to TRBJ2-7, with a weak D call TRBD1 (8 bases). This CDR3 is 18 amino acids long. CDR1 is SGHVS, CDR2 FNYEAQ, per germline. The V end lost 5 bases, the J end lost 3 bases, and 26 bases lay between the germline ends. The CDR3 sequence: CASSGGAGGGLIIYEQYF. The CDR3 coding sequence is TGTGCCAGCAGCGGGGGGGCAGGGGGCGGCCTGATCATCTACGAGCAGTACTTC.

This chain uses TRBV3-1 (or the pseudogene TRBV3-2) with TRBJ1-4, with D perhaps matching TRBD1 (5 bases). Trimming shortened V by 6 bases and J by 7 bases, and 15 bases separated the two germline ends. The CDR3 is 14 residues long. Germline lookup yields CDR1 LGHDT and CDR2 YNNKEL (reference sequence). Written as DNA, the CDR3 is TGTGCCAGCAGAAGGGGCATCGGCGGTGAAAAACTGTTTTTT. Protein sequence: CASRRGIGGEKLFF.

V usage is TRBV6-5 and J usage is TRBJ1-1; 7 bases are shared with TRBD1. Unmatched junction bases numbered 4, after V lost 3 bases and J lost 3 bases. The germline CDR1 and CDR2 sequences are MNHEY and SVGAGI. This CDR3 has 14 residues. The CDR3: CASSYYDRDTEAFF. CDR3 DNA sequence: TGTGCCAGCAGTTATTATGACAGGGACACTGAAGCTTTCTTT.

This clone was observed a few times. The rearrangement uses TRBV27 and TRBJ2-1; 8 bases map to TRBD2. Germline V lookup: CDR1 MNHEY, CDR2 SMNVEV (reference sequence). The junction had 4 bases not matched to a gene; V was cut back by 3 bases and J by 9 bases. This CDR3 is built from 13 residues. CDR3 sequence: CASSFGGGSEQFF. Written as DNA, the CDR3 is TGTGCCAGCAGTTTCGGGGGGGGCTCTGAGCAGTTCTTC.